These 2 T cell receptor beta chains share one sample of origin, sequenced in a study of blood T cell repertoires in COVID-19. The table came from immunoSEQ multiplex PCR; TCRdb's copy has only in-frame clones and leaves some out. The sample includes roughly 120,000 clones, approximately 90% of them seen just once. The sequenced sample was peripheral blood. Source of these receptors: a human donor with active COVID-19. The donor label of this sample is uncertain.

The chain recombines TRBV29-1 with TRBJ2-1; perhaps TRBD2 as D (6 bases). Trimming stripped 5 bases from V and 8 bases from J, with 19 bases between. The CDR3 is 14 residues long. Germline V gene lookup returns CDR1 SQVTM and CDR2 ANQGSEA. CDR3 nucleotides: TGCAGCGTTCAAACCGGCGGGGACGGCTATGAGCAGTTCTTC. Translation gives CSVQTGGDGYEQFF.

The chain combines TRBV4-3 with TRBJ1-5; a weak D match, TRBD1 (6 bases). Germline V gene data show CDR1 as LGHNA and CDR2 as YSLEER. This CDR3 has 16 residues. Trimming left V 0 bases short and J 3 bases short, with 12 bases between. The CDR3 protein is CASSQEPDSLNQPQHF. CDR3 DNA: TGCGCCAGCAGCCAAGAACCGGACAGTCTCAATCAGCCCCAGCATTTT.